This TCR beta chain appears in the sequencing data of a study of T cell repertoires in cytomegalovirus infection. Overall study: A matching HLA type, together with CMV infection, was signaled by public TCR beta signatures.

This clonotype was seen many times. Using its own MiXCR run on the reads, TCRdb lists one record per CDR3 protein. Of 150,000 to 200,000 distinct CDR3 sequences detected, about 20% appear once; the ten largest clones hold less than 3%. This CDR3 comprises 10 residues. CDR1 is MNHNS and CDR2 is SASEGT in the germline V gene. V was trimmed by 0 bases and J by 12 bases, leaving 6 bases between them. The TCR comes from a human donor in good health (CMV status not recorded). Some clones in this sample may be carry-over from other donors' samples. This chain connects TRBV6-1 to TRBJ2-7; a possible D gene is TRBD2 (5 bases). The sample comprised PBMCs. CDR3 sequence (DNA): TGTGCCAGCAGTGAAGCTCGGGGGTACTTC. Amino acid sequence: CASSEARGYF.